This T cell receptor beta chain was found in a study of PD-1 blockade in classical Hodgkin lymphoma. General observations from the study: Complete responders' baseline diversity resembled that of newly diagnosed patients. What drove the repertoire differences, possibly disease activity or prior therapy, has not been defined. With CD4+ cells, TCR diversity rose significantly by C4D1, but not with CD8+ cells.

Germline loops: CDR1 SGHTA, CDR2 FQGNSA. The CDR3 length is 13 residues. V lost 5 bases to trimming and J lost 0 bases, with 8 bases between them. The protocol was immunoSEQ multiplex PCR, while the TCRdb copy is restricted to in-frame clones and leaves out a portion. The sample contains tens of thousands of clones, about four fifths of which appear only once. This clone has a single count. The antigen is undetermined. Time point: cycle 4 day 1 (C4D1), after more than five weeks of nivolumab. Every one of the patients relapsed after autologous stem cell transplantation (brentuximab vedotin exposure was variable). Best responses were complete response, partial response or progressive disease.

Here the sequenced sample was peripheral blood mononuclear cells (PBMCs), taken before the fourth cycle of nivolumab. This clonotype was sampled from a human donor with classical Hodgkin lymphoma. The chain joins TRBV7-2 to TRBJ2-7, with D unclear. CDR3 in DNA: TGTGCCAGCAGCCTCCAACCCTCCTACGAGCAGTACTTC. The encoded protein is CASSLQPSYEQYF. Using reference TRBV7-2 and TRBJ2-7 for the parts outside the CDR3, the full variable domain is GAGVSQSPSNKVTEKGKDVELRCDPISGHTALYWYRQSLGQGLEFLIYFQGNSAPDKSGLPSDRFSAERTGGSVSTLTIQRTQQEDSAVYLCASSLQPSYEQYFGPGTRLTVT.